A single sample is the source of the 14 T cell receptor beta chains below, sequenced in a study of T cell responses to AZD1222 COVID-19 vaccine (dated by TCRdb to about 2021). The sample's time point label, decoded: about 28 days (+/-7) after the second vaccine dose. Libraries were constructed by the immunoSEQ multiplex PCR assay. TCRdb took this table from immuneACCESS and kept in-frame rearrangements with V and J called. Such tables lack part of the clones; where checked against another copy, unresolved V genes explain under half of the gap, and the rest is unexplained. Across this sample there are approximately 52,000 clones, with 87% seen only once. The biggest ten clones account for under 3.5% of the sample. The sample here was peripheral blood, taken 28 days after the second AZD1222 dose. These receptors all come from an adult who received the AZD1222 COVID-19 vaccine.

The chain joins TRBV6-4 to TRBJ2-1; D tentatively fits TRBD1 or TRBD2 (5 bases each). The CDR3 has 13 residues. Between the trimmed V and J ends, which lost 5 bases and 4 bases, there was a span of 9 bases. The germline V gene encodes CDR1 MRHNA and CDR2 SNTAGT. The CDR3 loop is CASSRDLYNEQFF. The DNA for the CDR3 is TGTGCCAGCAGTCGGGACCTTTACAATGAGCAGTTCTTC.

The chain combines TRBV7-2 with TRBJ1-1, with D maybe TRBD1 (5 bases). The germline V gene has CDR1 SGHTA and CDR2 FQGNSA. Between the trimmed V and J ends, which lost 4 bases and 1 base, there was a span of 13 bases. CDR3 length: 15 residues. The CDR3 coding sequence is TGTGCCAGCAGCTCCCTCCCAAGGGGGAACACTGAAGCTTTCTTT. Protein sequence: CASSSLPRGNTEAFF.

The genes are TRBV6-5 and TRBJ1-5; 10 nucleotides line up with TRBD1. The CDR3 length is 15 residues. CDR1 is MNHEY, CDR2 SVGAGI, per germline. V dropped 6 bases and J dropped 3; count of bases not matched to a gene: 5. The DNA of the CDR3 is TGTGCCAGCAGCCTGGGGACAGGGGTCAATCAGCCCCAGCATTTT. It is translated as CASSLGTGVNQPQHF.

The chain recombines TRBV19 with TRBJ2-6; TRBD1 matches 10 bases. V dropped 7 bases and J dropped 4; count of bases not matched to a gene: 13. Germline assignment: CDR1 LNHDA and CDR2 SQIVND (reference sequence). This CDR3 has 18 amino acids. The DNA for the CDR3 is TGTGCCAGTACCCGGGGACAGGGGCCTGTCGCGGGGGCCAACGTCCTGACTTTC. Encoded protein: CASTRGQGPVAGANVLTF.

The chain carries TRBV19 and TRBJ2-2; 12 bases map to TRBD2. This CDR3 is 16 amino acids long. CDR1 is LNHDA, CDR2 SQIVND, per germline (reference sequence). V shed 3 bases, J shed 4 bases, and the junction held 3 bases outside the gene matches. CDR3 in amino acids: CASSILLAGGTGELFF. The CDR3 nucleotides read TGTGCCAGTAGTATCTTACTAGCGGGAGGCACCGGGGAGCTGTTTTTT.

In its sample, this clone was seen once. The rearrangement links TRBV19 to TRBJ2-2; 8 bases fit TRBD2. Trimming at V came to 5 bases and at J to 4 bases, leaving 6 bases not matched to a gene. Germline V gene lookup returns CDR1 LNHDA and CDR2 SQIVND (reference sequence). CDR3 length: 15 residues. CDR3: CASSRRGAPTGELFF. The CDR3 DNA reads TGTGCCAGTAGTCGGCGGGGGGCGCCCACCGGGGAGCTGTTTTTT.

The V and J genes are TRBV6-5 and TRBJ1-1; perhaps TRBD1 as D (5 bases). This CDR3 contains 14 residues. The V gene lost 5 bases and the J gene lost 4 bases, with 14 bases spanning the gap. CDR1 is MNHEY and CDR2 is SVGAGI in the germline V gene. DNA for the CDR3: TGTGCCAGCAGTCCCCTACCAGGGATCACTGAAGCTTTCTTT. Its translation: CASSPLPGITEAFF.

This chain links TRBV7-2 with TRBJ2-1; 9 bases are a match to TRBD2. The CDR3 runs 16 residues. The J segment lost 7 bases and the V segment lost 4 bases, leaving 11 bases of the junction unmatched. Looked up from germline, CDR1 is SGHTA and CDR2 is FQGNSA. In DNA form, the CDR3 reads TGTGCCAGCAGCTACTACCGCGGACTAGCGACAAATGAGCAGTTCTTC. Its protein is CASSYYRGLATNEQFF.

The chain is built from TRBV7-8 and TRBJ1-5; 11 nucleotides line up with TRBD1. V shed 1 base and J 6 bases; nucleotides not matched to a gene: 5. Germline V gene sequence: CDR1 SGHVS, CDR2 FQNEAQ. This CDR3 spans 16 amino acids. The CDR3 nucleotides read TGTGCCAGCAGCTTAGGCGCGGACAGGGGGCGTCAGCCCCAGCATTTT. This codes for CASSLGADRGRQPQHF.

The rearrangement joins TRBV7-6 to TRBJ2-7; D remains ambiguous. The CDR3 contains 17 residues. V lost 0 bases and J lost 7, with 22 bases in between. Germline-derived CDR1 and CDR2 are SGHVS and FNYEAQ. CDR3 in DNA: TGTGCCAGCAGCTTAGCGTGGGCCCCAGACACGGGCGGAGAGCAGTACTTC. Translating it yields CASSLAWAPDTGGEQYF.

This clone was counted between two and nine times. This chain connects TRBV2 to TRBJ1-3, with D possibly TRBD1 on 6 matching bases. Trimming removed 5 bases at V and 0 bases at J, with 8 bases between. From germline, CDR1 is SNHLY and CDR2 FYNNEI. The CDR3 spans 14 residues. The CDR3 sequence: CASSQGISGNTIYF. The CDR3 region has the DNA TGTGCCAGCAGTCAGGGGATCTCTGGAAACACCATATATTTT.

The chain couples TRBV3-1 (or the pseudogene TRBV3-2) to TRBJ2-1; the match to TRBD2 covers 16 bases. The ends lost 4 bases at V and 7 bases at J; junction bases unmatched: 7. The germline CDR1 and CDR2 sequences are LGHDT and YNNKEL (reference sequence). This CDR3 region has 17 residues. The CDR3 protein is CASSRGLAGGRGNEQFF. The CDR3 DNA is TGTGCCAGCAGCCGGGGACTAGCGGGAGGGAGGGGTAATGAGCAGTTCTTC.

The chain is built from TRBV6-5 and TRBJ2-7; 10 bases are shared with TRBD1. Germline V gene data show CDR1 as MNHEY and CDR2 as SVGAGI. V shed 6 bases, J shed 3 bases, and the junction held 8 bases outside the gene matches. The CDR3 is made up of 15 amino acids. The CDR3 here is CASSRHGQGVYEQYF. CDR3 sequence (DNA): TGTGCCAGCAGCCGACACGGACAGGGGGTCTACGAGCAGTACTTC.

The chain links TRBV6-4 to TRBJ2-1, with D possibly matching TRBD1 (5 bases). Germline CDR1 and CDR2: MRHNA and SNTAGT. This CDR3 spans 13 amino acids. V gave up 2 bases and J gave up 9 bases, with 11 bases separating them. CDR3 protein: CASSDAGRGEQFF. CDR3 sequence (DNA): TGTGCCAGCAGTGACGCAGGGCGAGGTGAGCAGTTCTTC.